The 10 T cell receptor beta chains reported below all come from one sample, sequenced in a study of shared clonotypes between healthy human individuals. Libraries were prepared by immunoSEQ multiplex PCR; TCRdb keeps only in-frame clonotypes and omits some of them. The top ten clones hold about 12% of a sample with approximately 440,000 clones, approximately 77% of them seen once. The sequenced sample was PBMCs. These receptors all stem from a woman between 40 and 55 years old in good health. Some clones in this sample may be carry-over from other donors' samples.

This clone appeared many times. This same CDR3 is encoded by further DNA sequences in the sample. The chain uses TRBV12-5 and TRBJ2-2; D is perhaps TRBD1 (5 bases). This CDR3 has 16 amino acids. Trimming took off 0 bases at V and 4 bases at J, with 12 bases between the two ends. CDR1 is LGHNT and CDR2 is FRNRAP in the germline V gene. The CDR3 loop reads CASGLVTGRSTGELFF. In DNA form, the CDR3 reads TGTGCTAGTGGTTTGGTAACAGGACGGAGCACCGGGGAGCTGTTTTTT.

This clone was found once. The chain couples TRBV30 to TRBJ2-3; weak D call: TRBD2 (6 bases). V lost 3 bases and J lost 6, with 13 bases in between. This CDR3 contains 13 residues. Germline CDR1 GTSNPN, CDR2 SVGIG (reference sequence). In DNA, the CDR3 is TGTGCCTGGAGGACTAGATCTTCCGATACGCAGTATTTT. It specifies CAWRTRSSDTQYF.

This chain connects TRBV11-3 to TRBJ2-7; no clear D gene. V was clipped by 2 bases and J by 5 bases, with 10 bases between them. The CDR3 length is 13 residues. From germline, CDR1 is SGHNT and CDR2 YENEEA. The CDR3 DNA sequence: TGTGCCAGCAGCTTATTCGCGACGGACGAGCAGTACTTC. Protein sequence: CASSLFATDEQYF.

The DNA of the CDR3 is TGCGCCAGCAGCTCCAACCTAGAGGGCGAGCAGTACTTC. It encodes CASSSNLEGEQYF. The chain employs TRBV5-1 and TRBJ2-7, with a tentative D call TRBD2 (5 bases). The CDR3 is 13 amino acids. V was pared by 3 bases and J by 6 bases, with 13 bases between. The germline gives CDR1 SGHRS, CDR2 YFSETQ.

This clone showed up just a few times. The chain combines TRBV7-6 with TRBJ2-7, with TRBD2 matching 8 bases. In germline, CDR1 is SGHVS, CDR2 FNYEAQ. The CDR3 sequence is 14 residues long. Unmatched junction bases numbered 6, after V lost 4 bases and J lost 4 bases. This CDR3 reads CASSSQASGYEQYF. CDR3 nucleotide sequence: TGTGCCAGCAGCTCCCAGGCTAGCGGGTACGAGCAGTACTTC.

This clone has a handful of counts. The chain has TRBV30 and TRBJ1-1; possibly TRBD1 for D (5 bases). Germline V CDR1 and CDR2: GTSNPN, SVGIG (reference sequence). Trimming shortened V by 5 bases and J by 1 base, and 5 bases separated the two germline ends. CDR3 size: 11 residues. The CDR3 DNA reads TGTGCCTGGGGGGCGAACACTGAAGCTTTCTTT. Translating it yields CAWGANTEAFF.

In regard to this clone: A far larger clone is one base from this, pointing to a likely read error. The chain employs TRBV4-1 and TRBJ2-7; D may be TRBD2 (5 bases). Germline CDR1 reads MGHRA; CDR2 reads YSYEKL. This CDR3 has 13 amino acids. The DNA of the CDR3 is TGCGCCGGCAGCCAACTAGTGGGGTACGAGCAGTACTTC. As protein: CAGSQLVGYEQYF.

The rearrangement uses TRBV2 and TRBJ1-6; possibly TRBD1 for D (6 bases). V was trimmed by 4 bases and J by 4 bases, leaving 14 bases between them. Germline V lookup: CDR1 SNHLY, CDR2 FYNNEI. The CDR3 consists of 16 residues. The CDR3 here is CASSGDMAGYNSPLHF. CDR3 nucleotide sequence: TGTGCCAGCAGTGGGGACATGGCGGGTTATAATTCACCCCTCCACTTT.

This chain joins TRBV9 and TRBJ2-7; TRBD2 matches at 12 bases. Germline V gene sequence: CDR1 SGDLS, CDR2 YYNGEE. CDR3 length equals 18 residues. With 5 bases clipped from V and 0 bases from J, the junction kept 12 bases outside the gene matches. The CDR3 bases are TGTGCCAGCAGAAATTACTGGACTAGCGGGATGAGCTCCTACGAGCAGTACTTC. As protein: CASRNYWTSGMSSYEQYF.

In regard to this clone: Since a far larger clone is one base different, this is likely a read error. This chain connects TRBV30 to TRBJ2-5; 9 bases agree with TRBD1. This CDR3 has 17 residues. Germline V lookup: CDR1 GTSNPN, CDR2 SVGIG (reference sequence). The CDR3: CAWSKGQGWTTQETRYF. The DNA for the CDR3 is TGTGCCTGGAGTAAGGGACAGGGTTGGACAACTCAAGAGACCCGGTACTTC. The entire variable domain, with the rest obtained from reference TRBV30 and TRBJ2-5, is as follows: SQTIHQWPATLVQPVGSPLSLECTVEGTSNPNLYWYRQAAGRGLQLLFYSVGIGQISSEVPQNLSASRPQDRQFILSSKKLLLSDSGFYLCAWSKGQGWTTQETRYFGPGTRLLVL.